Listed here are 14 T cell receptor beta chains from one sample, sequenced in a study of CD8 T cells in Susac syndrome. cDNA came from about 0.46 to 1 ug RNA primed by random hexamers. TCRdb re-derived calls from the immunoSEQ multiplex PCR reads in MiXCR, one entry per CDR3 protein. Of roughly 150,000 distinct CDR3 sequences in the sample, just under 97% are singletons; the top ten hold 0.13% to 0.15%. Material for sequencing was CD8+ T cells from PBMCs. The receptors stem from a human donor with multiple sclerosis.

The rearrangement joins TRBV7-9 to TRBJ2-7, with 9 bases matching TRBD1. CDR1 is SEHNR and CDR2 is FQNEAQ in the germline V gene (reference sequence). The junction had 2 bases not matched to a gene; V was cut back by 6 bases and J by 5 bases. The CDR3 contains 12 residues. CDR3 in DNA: TGTGCCAGCAGTTACAGGGGGCACGAGCAGTACGTC. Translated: CASSYRGHEQYV.

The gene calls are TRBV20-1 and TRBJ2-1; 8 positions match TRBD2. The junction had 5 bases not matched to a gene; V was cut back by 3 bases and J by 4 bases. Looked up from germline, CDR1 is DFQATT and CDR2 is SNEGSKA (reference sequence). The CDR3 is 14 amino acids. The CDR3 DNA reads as TGCAGTGCTAGCGGTAGCGGGGCGTACAATGAGCAGTTCTTC. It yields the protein CSASGSGAYNEQFF.

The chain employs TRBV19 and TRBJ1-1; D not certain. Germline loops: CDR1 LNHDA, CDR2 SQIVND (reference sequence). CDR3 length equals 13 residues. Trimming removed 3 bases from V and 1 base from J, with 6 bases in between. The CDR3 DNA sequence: TGTGCCAGTAGTATGGTTGGGAACACTGAAGCTTTCTTT. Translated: CASSMVGNTEAFF.

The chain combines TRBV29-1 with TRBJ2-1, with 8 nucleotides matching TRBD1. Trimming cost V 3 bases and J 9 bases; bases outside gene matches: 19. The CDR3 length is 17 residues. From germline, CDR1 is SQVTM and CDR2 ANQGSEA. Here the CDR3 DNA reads TGCAGCGTTGACCAACTCCTCCGGGACAGGTTTTTTGCTGAGCAGTTCTTC. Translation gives CSVDQLLRDRFFAEQFF.

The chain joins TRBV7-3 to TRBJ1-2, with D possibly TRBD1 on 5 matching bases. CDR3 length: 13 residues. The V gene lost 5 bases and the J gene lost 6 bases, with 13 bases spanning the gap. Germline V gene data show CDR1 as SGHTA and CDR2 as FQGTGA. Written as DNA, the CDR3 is TGTGCCAGCAGCACTGGGAGGGGAGATGGCTACACCTTC. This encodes CASSTGRGDGYTF. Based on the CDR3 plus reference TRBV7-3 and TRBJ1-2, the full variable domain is GAGVSQTPSNKVTEKGKYVELRCDPISGHTALYWYRQSLGQGPEFLIYFQGTGAADDSGLPNDRFFAVRPEGSVSTLKIQRTERGDSAVYLCASSTGRGDGYTFGSGTRLTVV.

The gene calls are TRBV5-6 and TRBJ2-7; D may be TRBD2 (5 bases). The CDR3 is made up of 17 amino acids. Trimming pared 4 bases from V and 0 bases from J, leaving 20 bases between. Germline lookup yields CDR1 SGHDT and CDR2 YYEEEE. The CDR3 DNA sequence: TGTGCCAGCAGCGTGTCGGGGTACGTCAATAGCTCCTACGAGCAGTACGTC. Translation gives CASSVSGYVNSSYEQYV.

The CDR3 bases are TGTGCCAGCAGCTGGGACAGGGGTAAATACGAGCAGTACTTC. Translated: CASSWDRGKYEQYF. The rearrangement joins TRBV7-9 to TRBJ2-7, with 10 bases lining up with TRBD1. V lost 4 bases and J lost 4; bases outside the gene matches: 4. From germline, CDR1 is SEHNR and CDR2 FQNEAQ (reference sequence). The CDR3 has 14 residues.

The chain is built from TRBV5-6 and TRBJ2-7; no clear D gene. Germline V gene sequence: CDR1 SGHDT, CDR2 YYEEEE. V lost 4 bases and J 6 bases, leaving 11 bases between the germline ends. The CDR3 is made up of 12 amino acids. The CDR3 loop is CASSPGPSEQYF. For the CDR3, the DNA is TGTGCCAGCAGCCCGGGTCCAAGCGAGCAGTACTTC. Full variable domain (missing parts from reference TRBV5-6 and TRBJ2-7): DAGVTQSPTHLIKTRGQQVTLRCSPKSGHDTVSWYQQALGQGPQFIFQYYEEEERQRGNFPDRFSGHQFPNYSSELNVNALLLGDSALYLCASSPGPSEQYFGPGTRLTVT.

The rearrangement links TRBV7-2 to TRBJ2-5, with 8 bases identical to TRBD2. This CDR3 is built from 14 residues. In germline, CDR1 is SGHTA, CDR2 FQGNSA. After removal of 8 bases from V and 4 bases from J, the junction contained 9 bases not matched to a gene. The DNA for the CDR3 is TGTGCCAGCGAACCCAGCGGGGGAGCAGAGACCCAGTACTTC. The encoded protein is CASEPSGGAETQYF.

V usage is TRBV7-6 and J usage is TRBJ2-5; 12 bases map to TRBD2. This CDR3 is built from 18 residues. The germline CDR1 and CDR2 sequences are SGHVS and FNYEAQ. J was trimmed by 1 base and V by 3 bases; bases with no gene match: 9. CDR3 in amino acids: CASSFYPTSGGTQETQYF. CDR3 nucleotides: TGTGCCAGCAGCTTTTACCCTACTAGCGGGGGGACCCAAGAGACCCAGTACTTC.

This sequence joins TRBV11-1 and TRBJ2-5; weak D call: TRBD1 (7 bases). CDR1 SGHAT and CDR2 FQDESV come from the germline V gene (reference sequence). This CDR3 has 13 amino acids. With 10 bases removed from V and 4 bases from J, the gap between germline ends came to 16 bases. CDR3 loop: CATAPRGVETQYF. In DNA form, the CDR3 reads TGTGCCACTGCGCCCAGGGGGGTAGAGACCCAGTACTTC.

The CDR3 region is CASTLPRSSGANVLTF. DNA of the CDR3: TGTGCCAGCACCCTCCCCAGGAGCTCTGGGGCCAACGTCCTGACTTTC. The chain carries TRBV6-1 and TRBJ2-6; D remains unclear. Germline CDR1 is MNHNS and CDR2 is SASEGT. The CDR3 consists of 16 residues. V was cut by 7 bases and J by 0 bases, with 13 bases left in between.

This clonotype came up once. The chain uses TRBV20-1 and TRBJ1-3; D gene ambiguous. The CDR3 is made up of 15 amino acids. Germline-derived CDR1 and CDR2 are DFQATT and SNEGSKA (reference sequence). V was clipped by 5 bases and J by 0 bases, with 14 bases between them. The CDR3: CSAPPDGVSGNTIYF. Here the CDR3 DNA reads TGCAGTGCTCCTCCCGACGGCGTCTCTGGAAACACCATATATTTT.

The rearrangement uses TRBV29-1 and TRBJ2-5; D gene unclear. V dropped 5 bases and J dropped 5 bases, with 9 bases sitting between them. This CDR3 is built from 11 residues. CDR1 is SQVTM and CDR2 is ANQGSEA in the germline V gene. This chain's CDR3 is CSVRSRETQYF. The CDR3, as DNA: TGCAGCGTTCGCTCCCGGGAGACCCAGTACTTC.